The clone carrying this TCR beta chain was detected ten times or more. No donor had other autoimmune disease, uncontrolled infection, pregnancy or lactation. A diagnosis was made from clinical symptoms together with serum thyroxine, TRAb, thyroid ultrasound and orbital computed tomography. The authors amplified TCR beta CDR3 regions from RNA transcripts. Second-round multiplex PCR came after a first-round RT-PCR that employed HTBI primers. TCRdb re-called the multiplex PCR reads with MiXCR, one entry per CDR3 protein. The table includes around 1,200,000 distinct CDR3 sequences, around a third detected once. The CDR3 spans 14 residues. Germline V lookup: CDR1 SGDLS, CDR2 YYNGEE. With 3 bases removed from V and 3 bases from J, the gap between germline ends came to 12 bases. This sample was taken from a study of Graves' ophthalmopathy and Graves' hyperthyroidism. Overall study: No progression to ophthalmopathy over 18 months defined stable hyperthyroidism.

The sample was peripheral blood or thyroid tissue (not recorded which). The origin of this receptor is an adult man with Graves' hyperthyroidism. This chain uses TRBV9 with TRBJ1-1; D call uncertain. CDR3 loop: CASSALREYTEAFF. The DNA of the CDR3 is TGTGCCAGCAGCGCCCTCCGGGAGTACACTGAAGCTTTCTTT.